This entry lists 19 T cell receptor beta chains sequenced from one sample in a study of blood T cell repertoires in COVID-19. Sequencing used immunoSEQ multiplex PCR; TCRdb keeps in-frame clones, though not all of them. The data show around 150,000 clones, roughly 87% seen once. Source material: PBMCs or T cells enriched from blood (not recorded which). These receptors all come from a man aged 50 to 60 who had recovered from COVID-19.

The gene calls are TRBV29-1 and TRBJ1-5; D is unclear. Between the trimmed V and J ends, which lost 6 bases and 4 bases, there was a span of 13 bases. CDR1 and CDR2 (germline): SQVTM, ANQGSEA. The length of the CDR3 is 13 residues. The CDR3 coding sequence is TGCAGCGTGGGCGAGGCAGTTAATCAGCCCCAGCATTTT. It encodes CSVGEAVNQPQHF.

The gene calls are TRBV20-1 and TRBJ2-1; 11 bases map to TRBD2. The germline CDR1 and CDR2 sequences are DFQATT and SNEGSKA (reference sequence). The CDR3 has 17 amino acids. Trimming removed 3 bases from V and 2 bases from J; junction bases left unmatched: 9. CDR3 bases: TGCAGTGCTAGTCGGCTAGCGGGGGGTTCCGCCTACAATGAGCAGTTCTTC. The encoded protein is CSASRLAGGSAYNEQFF.

The chain links TRBV28 to TRBJ2-2; 10 bases map to TRBD1. V trimming: 7 bases; J trimming: 2 bases; junction bases outside the gene matches: 7. Per the germline V gene, CDR1 is MDHEN and CDR2 is SYDVKM. This CDR3 contains 16 residues. CDR3 sequence (DNA): TGTGCCAGCAACGGACAGGGGGTAGGAAACACCGGGGAGCTGTTTTTT. Its protein product is CASNGQGVGNTGELFF.

This clone was observed a single time. The chain has TRBV5-1 and TRBJ2-7; 7 bases fit TRBD1. The V and J ends lost 4 bases and 8 bases, in that order; junction bases with no gene match: 15. This CDR3 comprises 15 residues. Germline V gene lookup returns CDR1 SGHRS and CDR2 YFSETQ. CDR3 in DNA: TGCGCCAGCAGCAGAACCGGGACAGACGAACCGAAGCAGTACTTC. Translated: CASSRTGTDEPKQYF.

The rearrangement joins TRBV5-4 to TRBJ2-7, with 10 nucleotides matching TRBD2. V lost 4 bases to trimming and J lost 2 bases; unmatched junction nucleotides: 6. The CDR3 totals 15 residues. Per germline, CDR1 SGHNT and CDR2 YYREEE (reference sequence). The DNA for the CDR3 is TGTGCCAGCAGCATAGCCGGGACTAGCGCCTACGAGCAGTACTTC. Translating gives CASSIAGTSAYEQYF.

V gene TRBV5-1 combines with J gene TRBJ1-2, with D tentatively TRBD1 (6 bases). The CDR3 runs to 13 residues. The germline V gene encodes CDR1 SGHRS and CDR2 YFSETQ. V lost 1 base and J lost 8, with 12 bases in between. CDR3 nucleotide sequence: TGCGCCAGCAGCTTGAGGGGGACGGAAGGCTACACCTTC. This sequence encodes CASSLRGTEGYTF.

The chain combines TRBV3-1 (or the pseudogene TRBV3-2) with TRBJ2-3; a possible D gene is TRBD2 (7 bases). CDR1 LGHDT and CDR2 YNNKEL come from the germline V gene (reference sequence). The CDR3 contains 17 residues. Between the trimmed V and J ends, which lost 1 base and 5 bases, there was a span of 19 bases. The DNA for the CDR3 is TGTGCCAGCAGCCAAGCTGAGGGAGGGGGGGAACGAGATACGCAGTATTTT. This codes for CASSQAEGGGERDTQYF.

The V call is TRBV20-1, the J call TRBJ1-4; 7 bases align to TRBD1. The germline V gene has CDR1 DFQATT and CDR2 SNEGSKA (reference sequence). V shed 6 bases and J 14 bases; nucleotides not matched to a gene: 6. There are 10 residues in the CDR3. Here the CDR3 reads CSAIRDSLFF. Here the CDR3 DNA reads TGCAGTGCCATCCGGGACAGCCTGTTTTTT.

V and J are TRBV21-1 and TRBJ2-5; TRBD2 is taken as the D call from the table, unchecked against the DNA. TRBV21-1 corresponds to a pseudogene. The CDR3 is made up of 13 amino acids. The CDR3 loop reads CASPAGGLKTQYF. The CDR3 DNA follows: TGTGCCAGCCCTGCGGGGGGCTTAAAGACCCAGTACTTC.

CDR3 amino acids: CASSDRGGQPQHF. The CDR3 DNA reads as TGTGCCAGCAGTGACAGGGGCGGGCAGCCCCAGCATTTT. V gene TRBV6-1 combines with J gene TRBJ1-5; possibly TRBD1 for D (6 bases). The CDR3 runs to 13 residues. From germline, CDR1 is MNHNS and CDR2 SASEGT. The V end was cut by 3 bases, the J end by 7 bases, with 10 bases between.

This clone was found once. As DNA, the CDR3 is TGTGCCTGGAGCCCTGACAGGGACCATGGCTACACCTTC. It encodes CAWSPDRDHGYTF. V and J are TRBV30 and TRBJ1-2; 7 bases fit TRBD1. The CDR3 length is 13 residues. Germline loops: CDR1 GTSNPN, CDR2 SVGIG (reference sequence). The trim removed 3 bases at V and 6 bases at J, leaving 7 bases unmatched.

The V call is TRBV28, the J call TRBJ2-1; D is perhaps TRBD1 (7 bases). V was trimmed by 8 bases and J by 8 bases, leaving 22 bases between them. Germline V lookup: CDR1 MDHEN, CDR2 SYDVKM. The CDR3 is 15 residues long. This CDR3 reads CASLGSRGGQDEQFF. The CDR3 DNA sequence: TGTGCCAGCTTGGGGTCGCGGGGCGGACAGGATGAGCAGTTCTTC.

The chain couples TRBV12-2 to TRBJ2-2; the table's D call of TRBD1 was not tested on the DNA. TRBV12-2 is assigned pseudogene status. The CDR3 contains 15 residues. CDR3 coding DNA: TGTGCAAGTCCGATCCCAGGGTCGAACACCGGGGAGCTGTTTTTT. Encoded protein: CASPIPGSNTGELFF.

The V call is TRBV27, the J call TRBJ2-7; weak D call: TRBD1 (6 bases). V lost 5 bases and J 3 bases, leaving 17 bases between the germline ends. CDR1 MNHEY and CDR2 SMNVEV come from the germline V gene (reference sequence). CDR3 length: 15 residues. The CDR3 nucleotides are TGTGCCAGCAGTAGAAACAGGGATTTCGGCTACGAGCAGTACTTC. This encodes CASSRNRDFGYEQYF.

The chain has TRBV18 and TRBJ2-7, with 11 positions matching TRBD1. The CDR3 spans 15 residues. Germline loops: CDR1 KGHSH, CDR2 LQKENI. Trimming took 1 base from V and 5 from J; bases not matched to a gene: 4. The CDR3 sequence: CASSPQGTGGNEQYF. CDR3 coding DNA: TGTGCCAGCTCACCACAGGGGACAGGGGGTAACGAGCAGTACTTC.

This clone was counted once. The chain links TRBV12-3 or TRBV12-4 to TRBJ2-5, with TRBD2 matching 10 bases. CDR3 length: 13 amino acids. V was clipped by 6 bases and J by 11 bases; unmatched bases: 9. The CDR3 reads CASRERTSGPQYF. In nucleotides, the CDR3 is TGTGCCAGCAGGGAAAGGACTAGCGGCCCTCAGTACTTC.

The rearrangement joins TRBV9 to TRBJ2-1; 13 bases match TRBD2. The V gene's germline CDR1 is SGDLS and CDR2 YYNGEE. Unmatched junction bases numbered 7, after V lost 4 bases and J lost 9 bases. The CDR3 spans 15 residues. Here the CDR3 reads CASSLSGTSGVEQFF. In DNA, the CDR3 is TGTGCCAGCAGCCTTTCCGGGACTAGCGGGGTTGAGCAGTTCTTC.

The V call is TRBV5-1, the J call TRBJ2-7; the D gene is possibly TRBD1 (6 bases). The CDR3 consists of 15 residues. V was clipped by 1 base and J by 2 bases, with 13 bases between them. From germline, CDR1 is SGHRS and CDR2 YFSETQ. The CDR3 loop is CASSLSSGTTYEQYF. The CDR3 region has the DNA TGCGCCAGCAGCTTGTCGTCCGGGACAACCTACGAGCAGTACTTC.

This clone was counted once. The chain combines TRBV5-1 with TRBJ1-6; weak D call: TRBD1 (5 bases). The CDR3 has 14 amino acids. Per germline, CDR1 SGHRS and CDR2 YFSETQ. Between the trimmed V and J ends, which lost 0 bases and 8 bases, there was a span of 9 bases. The CDR3 reads CASSLEGRDSPLHF. In DNA, the CDR3 is TGCGCCAGCAGCTTGGAAGGCAGGGATTCACCCCTCCACTTT. The whole variable domain, remainder taken from reference TRBV5-1 and TRBJ1-6, is KAGVTQTPRYLIKTRGQQVTLSCSPISGHRSVSWYQQTPGQGLQFLFEYFSETQRNKGNFPGRFSGRQFSNSRSEMNVSTLELGDSALYLCASSLEGRDSPLHFGNGTRLTVT.